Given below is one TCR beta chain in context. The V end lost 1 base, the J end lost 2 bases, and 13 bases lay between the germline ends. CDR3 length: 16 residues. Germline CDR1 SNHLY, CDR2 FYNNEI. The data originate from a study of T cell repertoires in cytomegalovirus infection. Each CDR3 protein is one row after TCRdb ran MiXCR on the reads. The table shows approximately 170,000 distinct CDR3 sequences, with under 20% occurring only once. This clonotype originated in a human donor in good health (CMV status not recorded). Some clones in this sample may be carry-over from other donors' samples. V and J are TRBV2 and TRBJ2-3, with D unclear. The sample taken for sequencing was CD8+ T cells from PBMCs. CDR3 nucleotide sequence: TGTGCCAGCAGTGAAGGGGTAGTGCGTTCCACAGATACGCAGTATTTT. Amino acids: CASSEGVVRSTDTQYF.